The clone carrying this T cell receptor beta chain was counted many times. Trimming took 7 bases from V and 6 from J, leaving 15 bases between them. This CDR3 comprises 13 residues. The V gene's germline CDR1 is ENHRY and CDR2 SYGVKD. This sample was taken from a study of T-cell reconstitution after alpha-beta-depleted transplantation in children. A TCRbeta library incorporating unique molecular identifiers was prepared. TCRdb redid the calling of the PCR reads with MiXCR, one entry per CDR3 protein. Of some 200,000 distinct CDR3 sequences detected, 8% to 9.5% appear once; the ten largest clones hold approximately 6.2%.

The chain links TRBV10-3 to TRBJ1-2; no reliable D call. Source: PBMCs from the stem cell graft donor, taken from the stem cell graft. This TCR derives from a human donor who donated a stem cell graft to a child with acute lymphoblastic leukemia. The CDR3 coding sequence is TGTGCCATCAACTCCTCTCCGGGTAATGGCTACACCTTC. The encoded protein is CAINSSPGNGYTF.